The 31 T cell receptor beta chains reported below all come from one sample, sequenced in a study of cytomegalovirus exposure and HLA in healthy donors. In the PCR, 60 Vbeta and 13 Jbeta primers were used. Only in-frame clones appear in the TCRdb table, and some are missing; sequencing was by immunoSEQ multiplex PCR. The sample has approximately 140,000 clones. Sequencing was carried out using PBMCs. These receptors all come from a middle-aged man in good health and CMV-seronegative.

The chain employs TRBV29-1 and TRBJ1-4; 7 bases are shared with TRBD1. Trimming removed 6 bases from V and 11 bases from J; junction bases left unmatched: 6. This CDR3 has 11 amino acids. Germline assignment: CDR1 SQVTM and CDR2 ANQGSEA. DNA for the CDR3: TGCAGCGTCGGGACAGCCGGCAAACTGTTTTTT. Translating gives CSVGTAGKLFF.

This CDR3 is CSVERVLNTEAFF. CDR3 bases: TGCAGCGTTGAACGGGTATTGAACACTGAAGCTTTCTTT. The chain couples TRBV29-1 to TRBJ1-1; D gene uncertain. Looked up from germline, CDR1 is SQVTM and CDR2 is ANQGSEA. This CDR3 comprises 13 residues. V lost 2 bases and J 0 bases, leaving 7 bases between the germline ends.

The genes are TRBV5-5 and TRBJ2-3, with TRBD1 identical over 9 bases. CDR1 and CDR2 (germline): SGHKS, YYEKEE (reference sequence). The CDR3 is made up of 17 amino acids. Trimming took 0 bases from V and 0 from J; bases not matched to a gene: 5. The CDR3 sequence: CASSLGGQGLSTDTQYF. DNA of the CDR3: TGTGCCAGCAGCTTGGGAGGACAGGGGCTTAGCACAGATACGCAGTATTTT.

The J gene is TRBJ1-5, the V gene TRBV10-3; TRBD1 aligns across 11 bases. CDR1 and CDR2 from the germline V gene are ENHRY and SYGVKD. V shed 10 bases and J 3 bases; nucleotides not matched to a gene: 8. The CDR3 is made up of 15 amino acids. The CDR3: CATGGQGGINQPQHF. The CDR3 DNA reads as TGTGCCACGGGGGGACAGGGGGGGATCAATCAGCCCCAGCATTTT.

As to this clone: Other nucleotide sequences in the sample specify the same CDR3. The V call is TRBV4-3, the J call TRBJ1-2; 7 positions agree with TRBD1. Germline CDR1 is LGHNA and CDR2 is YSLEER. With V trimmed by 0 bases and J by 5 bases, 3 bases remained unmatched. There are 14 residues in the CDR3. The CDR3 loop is CASSQEAGGYGYTF. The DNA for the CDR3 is TGCGCCAGCAGCCAAGAAGCAGGGGGATATGGCTACACCTTC.

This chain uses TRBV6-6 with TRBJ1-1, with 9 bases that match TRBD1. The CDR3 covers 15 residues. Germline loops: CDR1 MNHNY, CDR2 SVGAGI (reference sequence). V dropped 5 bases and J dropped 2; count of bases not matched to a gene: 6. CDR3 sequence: CASSQPGQGNTEAFF. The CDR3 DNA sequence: TGTGCCAGCAGTCAGCCGGGACAGGGTAACACTGAAGCTTTCTTT.

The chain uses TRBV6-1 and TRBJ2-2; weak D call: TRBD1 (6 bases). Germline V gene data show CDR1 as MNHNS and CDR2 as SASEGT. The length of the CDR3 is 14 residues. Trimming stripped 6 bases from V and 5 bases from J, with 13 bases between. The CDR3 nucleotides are TGTGCCAGCAGCATAGGACAGACGACCGGGGAGCTGTTTTTT. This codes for CASSIGQTTGELFF.

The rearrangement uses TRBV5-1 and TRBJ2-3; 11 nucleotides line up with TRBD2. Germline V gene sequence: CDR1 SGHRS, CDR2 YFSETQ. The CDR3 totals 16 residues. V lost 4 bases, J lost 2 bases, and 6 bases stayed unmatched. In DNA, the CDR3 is TGCGCCAGCAGCCCTACTAGCGGGGGACCCACAGATACGCAGTATTTT. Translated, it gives CASSPTSGGPTDTQYF.

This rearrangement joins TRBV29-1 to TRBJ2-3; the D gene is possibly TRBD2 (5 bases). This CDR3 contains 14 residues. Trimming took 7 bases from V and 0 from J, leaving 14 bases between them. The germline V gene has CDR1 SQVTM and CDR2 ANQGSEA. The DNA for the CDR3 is TGCAGCGGGACTGTGGTACCGAGCACAGATACGCAGTATTTT. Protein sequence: CSGTVVPSTDTQYF.

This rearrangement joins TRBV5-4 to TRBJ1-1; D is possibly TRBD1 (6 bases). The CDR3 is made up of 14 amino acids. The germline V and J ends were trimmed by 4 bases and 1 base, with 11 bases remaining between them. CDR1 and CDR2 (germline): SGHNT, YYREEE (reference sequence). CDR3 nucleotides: TGTGCCAGCAGCGTAGGACAGAGGAACACTGAAGCTTTCTTT. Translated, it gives CASSVGQRNTEAFF.

CDR3 residues: CSVVPGQGMEAFF. The CDR3 DNA reads TGCAGCGTTGTACCCGGACAGGGAATGGAAGCTTTCTTT. The rearrangement links TRBV29-1 to TRBJ1-1, with 8 positions matching TRBD1. Unmatched junction bases numbered 9, after V lost 4 bases and J lost 8 bases. Germline CDR1 SQVTM, CDR2 ANQGSEA. The CDR3 is 13 amino acids.

The CDR3 nucleotides read TGCAGCGTTGAAGCAATCCCGAGGGACAGGGAGCAGTTCTTC. This translates into CSVEAIPRDREQFF. The rearrangement joins TRBV29-1 to TRBJ2-1; 8 positions match TRBD1. Per the germline V gene, CDR1 is SQVTM and CDR2 is ANQGSEA. CDR3 size: 14 residues. V shed 1 base and J 10 bases; nucleotides not matched to a gene: 9.

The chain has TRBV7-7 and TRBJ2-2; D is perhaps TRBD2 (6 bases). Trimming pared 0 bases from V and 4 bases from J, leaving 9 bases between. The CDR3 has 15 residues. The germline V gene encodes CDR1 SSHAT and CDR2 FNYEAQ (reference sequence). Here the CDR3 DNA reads TGTGCCAGCAGCTTAGCGGGGGGATCCACCGGGGAGCTGTTTTTT. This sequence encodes CASSLAGGSTGELFF.

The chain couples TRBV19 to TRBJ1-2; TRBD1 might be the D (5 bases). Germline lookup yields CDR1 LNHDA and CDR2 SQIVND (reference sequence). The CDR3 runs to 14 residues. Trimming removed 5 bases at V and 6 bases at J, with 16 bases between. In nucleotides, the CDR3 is TGTGCCAGTAGTTCCAGGGTTACGGCGAATGGCTACACCTTC. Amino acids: CASSSRVTANGYTF.

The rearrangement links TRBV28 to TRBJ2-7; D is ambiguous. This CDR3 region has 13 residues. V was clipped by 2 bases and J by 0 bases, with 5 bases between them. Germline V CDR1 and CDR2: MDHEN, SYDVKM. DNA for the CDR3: TGTGCCAGCAGTTTACACTCCTCCTACGAGCAGTACTTC. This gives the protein CASSLHSSYEQYF.

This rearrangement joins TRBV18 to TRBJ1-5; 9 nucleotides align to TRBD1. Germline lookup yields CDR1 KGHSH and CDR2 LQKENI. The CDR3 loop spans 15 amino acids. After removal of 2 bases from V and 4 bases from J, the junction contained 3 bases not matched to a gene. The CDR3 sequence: CASSPIGTGNQPQHF. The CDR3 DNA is TGTGCCAGCTCACCAATTGGGACAGGGAATCAGCCCCAGCATTTT.

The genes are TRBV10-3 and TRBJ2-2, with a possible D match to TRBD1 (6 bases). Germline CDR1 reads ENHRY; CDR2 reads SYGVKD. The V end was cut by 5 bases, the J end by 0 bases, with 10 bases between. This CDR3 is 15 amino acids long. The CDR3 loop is CAISRQAANTGELFF. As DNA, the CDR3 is TGTGCCATCAGTCGACAGGCCGCGAACACCGGGGAGCTGTTTTTT.

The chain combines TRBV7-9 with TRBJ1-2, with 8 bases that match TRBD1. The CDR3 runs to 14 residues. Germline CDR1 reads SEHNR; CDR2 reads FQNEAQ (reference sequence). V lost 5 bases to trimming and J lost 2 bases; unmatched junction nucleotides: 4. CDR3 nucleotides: TGTGCCAGCAGCCCTTGGACAGGGAACTATGGCTACACCTTC. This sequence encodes CASSPWTGNYGYTF. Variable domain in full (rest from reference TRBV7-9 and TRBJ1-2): DTGVSQNPRHKITKRGQNVTFRCDPISEHNRLYWYRQTLGQGPEFLTYFQNEAQLEKSRLLSDRFSAERPKGSFSTLEIQRTEQGDSAMYLCASSPWTGNYGYTFGSGTRLTVV.

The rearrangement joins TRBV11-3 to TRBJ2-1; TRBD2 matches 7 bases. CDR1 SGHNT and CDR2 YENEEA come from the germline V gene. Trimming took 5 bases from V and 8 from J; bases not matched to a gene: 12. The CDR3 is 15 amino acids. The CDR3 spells CASSIGLVVEDEQFF. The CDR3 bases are TGTGCCAGCAGCATCGGACTAGTCGTAGAGGATGAGCAGTTCTTC.

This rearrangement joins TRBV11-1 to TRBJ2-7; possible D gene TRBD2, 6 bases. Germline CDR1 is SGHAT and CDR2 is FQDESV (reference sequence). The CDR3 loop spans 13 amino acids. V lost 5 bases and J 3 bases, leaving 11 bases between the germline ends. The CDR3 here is CASSRSGFYEQYF. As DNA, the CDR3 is TGTGCCAGCAGCCGGAGCGGGTTCTACGAGCAGTACTTC.

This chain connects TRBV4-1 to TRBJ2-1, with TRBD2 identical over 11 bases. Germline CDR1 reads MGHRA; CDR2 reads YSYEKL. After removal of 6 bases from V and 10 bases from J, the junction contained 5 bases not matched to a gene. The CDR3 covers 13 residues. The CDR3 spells CASSGLAGGEQFF. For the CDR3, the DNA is TGCGCCAGCAGTGGGCTAGCGGGGGGAGAGCAGTTCTTC.

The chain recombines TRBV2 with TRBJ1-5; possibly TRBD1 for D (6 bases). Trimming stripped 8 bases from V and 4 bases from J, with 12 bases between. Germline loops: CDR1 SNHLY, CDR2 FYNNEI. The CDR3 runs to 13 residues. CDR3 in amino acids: CASFRDINQPQHF. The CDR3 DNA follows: TGTGCCAGCTTCCGGGACATAAATCAGCCCCAGCATTTT.

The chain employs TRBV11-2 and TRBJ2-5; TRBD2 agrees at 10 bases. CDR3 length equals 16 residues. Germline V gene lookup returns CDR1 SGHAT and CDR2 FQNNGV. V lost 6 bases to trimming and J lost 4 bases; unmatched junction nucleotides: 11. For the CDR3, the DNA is TGTGCCAGCAGGACCGGGACTAGCGCCGCCGGAGAGACCCAGTACTTC. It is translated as CASRTGTSAAGETQYF.

This CDR3 is CAITERGDTGELFF. The CDR3 nucleotides read TGTGCCATCACCGAGCGGGGGGACACCGGGGAGCTGTTTTTT. The rearrangement joins TRBV10-3 to TRBJ2-2; TRBD2 aligns across 9 bases. There are 14 residues in the CDR3. Germline V gene sequence: CDR1 ENHRY, CDR2 SYGVKD. V lost 7 bases, J lost 3 bases, and 3 bases stayed unmatched.

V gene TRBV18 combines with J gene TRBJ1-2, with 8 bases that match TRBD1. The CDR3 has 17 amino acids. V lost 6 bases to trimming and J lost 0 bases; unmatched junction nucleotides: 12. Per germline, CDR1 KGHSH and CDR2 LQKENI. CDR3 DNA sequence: TGTGCCAGCTCGTCCGGGACAGGTTACTCCTCTAACTATGGCTACACCTTC. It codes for CASSSGTGYSSNYGYTF.

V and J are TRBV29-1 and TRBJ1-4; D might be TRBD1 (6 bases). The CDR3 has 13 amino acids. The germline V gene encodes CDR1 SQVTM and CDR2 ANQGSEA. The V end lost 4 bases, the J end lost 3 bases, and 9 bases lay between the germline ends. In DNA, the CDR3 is TGCAGCGTTGTACAGGGCCCTAATGAAAAACTGTTTTTT. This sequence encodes CSVVQGPNEKLFF.

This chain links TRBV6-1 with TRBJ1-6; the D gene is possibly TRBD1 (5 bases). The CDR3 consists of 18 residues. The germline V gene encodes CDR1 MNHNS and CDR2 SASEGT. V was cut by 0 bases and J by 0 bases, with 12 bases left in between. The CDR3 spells CASSEARQRNSYNSPLHF. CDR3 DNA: TGTGCCAGCAGTGAAGCCCGACAGAGAAACTCCTATAATTCACCCCTCCACTTT.

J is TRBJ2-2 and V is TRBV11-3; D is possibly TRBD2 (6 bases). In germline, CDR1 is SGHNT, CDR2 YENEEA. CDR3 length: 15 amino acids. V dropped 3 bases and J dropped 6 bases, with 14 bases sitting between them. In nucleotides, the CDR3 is TGTGCCAGCAGCTTCGACCATAGCGGTTCCGGGGAGCTGTTTTTT. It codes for CASSFDHSGSGELFF.

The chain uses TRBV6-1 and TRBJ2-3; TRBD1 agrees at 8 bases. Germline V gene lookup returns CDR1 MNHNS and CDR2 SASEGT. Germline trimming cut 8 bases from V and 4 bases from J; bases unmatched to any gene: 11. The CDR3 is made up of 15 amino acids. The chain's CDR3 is CASRDGGQGADTQYF. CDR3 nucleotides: TGTGCCAGCCGGGACGGCGGACAGGGAGCAGATACGCAGTATTTT.

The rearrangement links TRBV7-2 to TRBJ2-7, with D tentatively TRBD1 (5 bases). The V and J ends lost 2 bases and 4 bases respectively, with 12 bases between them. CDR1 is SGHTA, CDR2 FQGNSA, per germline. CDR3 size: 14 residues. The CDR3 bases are TGTGCCAGCAGCTTAAACCCGGACATTTACGAGCAGTACTTC. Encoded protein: CASSLNPDIYEQYF.

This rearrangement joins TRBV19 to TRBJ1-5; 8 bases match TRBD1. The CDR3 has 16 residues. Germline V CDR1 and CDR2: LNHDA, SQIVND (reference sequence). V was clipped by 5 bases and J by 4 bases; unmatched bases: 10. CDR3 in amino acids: CASSVYTGGRNQPQHF. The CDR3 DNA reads TGTGCCAGTAGTGTCTACACAGGGGGGCGAAATCAGCCCCAGCATTTT. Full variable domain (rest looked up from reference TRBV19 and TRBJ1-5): DGGITQSPKYLFRKEGQNVTLSCEQNLNHDAMYWYRQDPGQGLRLIYYSQIVNDFQKGDIAEGYSVSREKKESFPLTVTSAQKNPTAFYLCASSVYTGGRNQPQHFGDGTRLSIL.